The rows below give T cell receptor beta chains drawn from one sample of a study of blood T cell repertoires in COVID-19. Some clones are missing from TCRdb's copy, which holds only in-frame ones; the method was immunoSEQ multiplex PCR. The sample includes around 63,000 clones, about 73% of them seen just once. Specimen: peripheral blood. These receptor sequences come from a woman aged 50 to 65 with active or convalescent COVID-19. CDR3s include the opening cysteine and the closing phenylalanine or tryptophan. The D gene is left open where the match is weak.

d_call	v_call	j_call	cdr3_nt	cdr3_aa
TRBD1	TRBV18	TRBJ1-1	TGTGCCAGCTCACTTTCAATGGACAGGGGGAACACTGAAGCTTTCTTT	CASSLSMDRGNTEAFF
.	TRBV19	TRBJ2-7	TGTGCCAGTAGTCTGTCCTCTTTCTACGAGCAGTACTTC	CASSLSSFYEQYF
TRBD2	TRBV7-2	TRBJ2-1	TGTGCCAGCAGCCCCTTAGCGGGAGTTTACAATGAGCAGTTCTTC	CASSPLAGVYNEQFF
TRBD1	TRBV6-6	TRBJ2-7	TGTGCCAGCAGTTACCCGACAGGGGCGGGGGAGCAGTACTTC	CASSYPTGAGEQYF
TRBD1	TRBV28	TRBJ2-4	TGTGCCAGCAGTCATCTTATTGCCGGGACAGGGGGACGAGCCAAAAACATTCAGTACTTC	CASSHLIAGTGGRAKNIQYF
.	TRBV5-1	TRBJ2-3	TGCGCCAGCACCCCGATGGGCGGGGATACGCAGTATTTT	CASTPMGGDTQYF
.	TRBV18	TRBJ2-1	TGTGCCAGCTCACCGGTGGGCTCGGTGTTCTTC	CASSPVGSVFF
.	TRBV12-5	TRBJ2-7	TGTGCTAGTGGTTTGGATAGAGGGTTCGAGCAGTACTTC	CASGLDRGFEQYF
.	TRBV14	TRBJ1-2	TGTGCCAGCAGCCAATCACCTTTGGGGGGACCTGGCTACACCTTC	CASSQSPLGGPGYTF
.	TRBV6-6	TRBJ2-2	TGTGCCAGCAGTTACTCGTCCGTCGGGGAGCTGTTTTTT	CASSYSSVGELFF
TRBD2	TRBV3-1/TRBV3-2	TRBJ2-3	TGTGCCAGCAGCCAAGGACTAGCGGGAGGGTCAGATACGCAGTATTTT	CASSQGLAGGSDTQYF